A selection of T cell receptor beta chains follows, all from one sample in a study of breast tumors, draining lymph nodes, adjacent tissues. From the multiplex PCR reads, TCRdb called clonotypes with MiXCR, one entry per CDR3 protein. The profile shows some 120,000 distinct CDR3 sequences, about 20% of them singletons. The sequenced sample consisted of axillary lymph node tissue. The source of these receptors is a female donor with breast cancer. Some clones in this sample may be carry-over from other donors' samples. CDR3s include the opening cysteine and the closing phenylalanine or tryptophan. The order of the fields is J gene, V gene, D gene, clone size, CDR3 DNA, CDR3 protein. The D gene is left open where the match is weak. Size is omitted from some rows. Given values are once, few, many or a class for expanded clones.

j_call: TRBJ2-3
v_call: TRBV6-5
d_call: .
clone_size: many
cdr3_nt: TGTGCCAGCAGTTCCCAATACTCCGCGACGCAGTATTTT
cdr3_aa: CASSSQYSATQYF

j_call: TRBJ2-1
v_call: TRBV5-5
d_call: .
clone_size: many
cdr3_nt: TGTGCCAGCAGCTTGAGAGGGGTTGGAGAGCAGTTCTTC
cdr3_aa: CASSLRGVGEQFF

j_call: TRBJ1-2
v_call: TRBV3-1
d_call: .
clone_size: few
cdr3_nt: TGTGCCAGCAGCCGACAGGTTTTTTACTATGGCTACACCTTC
cdr3_aa: CASSRQVFYYGYTF

j_call: TRBJ2-1
v_call: TRBV12-5
d_call: .
clone_size: many
cdr3_nt: TGTGCTAGTGGTTTGGTAGTAGCGGAATCCTACAATGAGCAGTTCTTC
cdr3_aa: CASGLVVAESYNEQFF

j_call: TRBJ2-7
v_call: TRBV20-1
d_call: .
clone_size: many
cdr3_nt: TGCAGTGCATGGTTGTACGAGCAGTACTTC
cdr3_aa: CSAWLYEQYF

j_call: TRBJ1-4
v_call: TRBV2
d_call: .
clone_size: many
cdr3_nt: TGTGCCAGCAGGTTTCAGTTAAATGAAAAACTGTTTTTT
cdr3_aa: CASRFQLNEKLFF

j_call: TRBJ1-5
v_call: TRBV7-9
d_call: .
clone_size: many
cdr3_nt: TGTGCCAGCAGCCCCGAGGGGGAAAGCAATCAGCCCCAGCATTTT
cdr3_aa: CASSPEGESNQPQHF

j_call: TRBJ2-1
v_call: TRBV7-8
d_call: .
clone_size: many
cdr3_nt: TGTGCCAGCAGCTTAGGCCACAATGAGCAGTTCTTC
cdr3_aa: CASSLGHNEQFF

j_call: TRBJ2-1
v_call: TRBV20-1
d_call: .
clone_size: many
cdr3_nt: TGCAGTGCTAGAGTAGAACCTTACAATGAGCAGTTCTTC
cdr3_aa: CSARVEPYNEQFF

j_call: TRBJ2-7
v_call: TRBV28
d_call: .
clone_size: many
cdr3_nt: TGTGCCAGCAGTTTGTCGAAGTACGAGCAGTACTTC
cdr3_aa: CASSLSKYEQYF

j_call: TRBJ1-4
v_call: TRBV6-5
d_call: .
clone_size: many
cdr3_nt: TGTGCCAGCAGTCCGATCGGGGGCCGGGAAAAACTGTTTTTT
cdr3_aa: CASSPIGGREKLFF

j_call: TRBJ2-1
v_call: TRBV20-1
d_call: TRBD2
clone_size: many
cdr3_nt: TGCAGTGCCACCCCAACCGGGACTAGTCCCAATGAGCAGTTCTTC
cdr3_aa: CSATPTGTSPNEQFF

j_call: TRBJ2-5
v_call: TRBV19
d_call: TRBD2
clone_size: many
cdr3_nt: TGTGCCAGTAGTATGGACCGAGCGGGGCGTGGGGAGACCCAGTACTTC
cdr3_aa: CASSMDRAGRGETQYF

j_call: TRBJ2-7
v_call: TRBV7-6
d_call: TRBD2
clone_size: .
cdr3_nt: TGTGCCAGCAACTTAGCGGGTCCTACTCCCAGCTCCTACGAGCAGTACTTC
cdr3_aa: CASNLAGPTPSSYEQYF

j_call: TRBJ2-1
v_call: TRBV15
d_call: TRBD2
clone_size: many
cdr3_nt: TGTGCCACCAGCCGACTAGCGGGAGGTAATGAGCAGTTCTTC
cdr3_aa: CATSRLAGGNEQFF

j_call: TRBJ2-7
v_call: TRBV20-1
d_call: .
clone_size: many
cdr3_nt: TGCAGTGCTAGGAACAGAATCTACGAGCAGTACTTC
cdr3_aa: CSARNRIYEQYF

j_call: TRBJ2-5
v_call: TRBV2
d_call: .
clone_size: many
cdr3_nt: TGTGCCAGCAGGGCCAGGGGGGGCCAAGAGACCCAGTACTTC
cdr3_aa: CASRARGGQETQYF

j_call: TRBJ1-1
v_call: TRBV20-1
d_call: .
clone_size: .
cdr3_nt: TGCAGTGCTAGCCCGACCGTGAACACTGAAGCTTTCTTT
cdr3_aa: CSASPTVNTEAFF

j_call: TRBJ2-1
v_call: TRBV19
d_call: .
clone_size: few
cdr3_nt: TGTGCCAGTAGCTCCTACCAGGGTAGTTCTAATGAGCAGTTCTTC
cdr3_aa: CASSSYQGSSNEQFF

j_call: TRBJ2-3
v_call: TRBV14
d_call: TRBD1
clone_size: many
cdr3_nt: TGTGCCAGCGGGCTACAGGGGACGGGTACGCAGTATTTT
cdr3_aa: CASGLQGTGTQYF

j_call: TRBJ2-4
v_call: TRBV27
d_call: .
clone_size: .
cdr3_nt: TGTGCCAGCGCTCGGAGGGGAGAGGACATTCAGTACTTC
cdr3_aa: CASARRGEDIQYF

j_call: TRBJ1-6
v_call: TRBV19
d_call: .
clone_size: many
cdr3_nt: TGTGCCAGTAGTTCCTGGGGTCAAAGAGGTTCACCCCTCCACTTT
cdr3_aa: CASSSWGQRGSPLHF